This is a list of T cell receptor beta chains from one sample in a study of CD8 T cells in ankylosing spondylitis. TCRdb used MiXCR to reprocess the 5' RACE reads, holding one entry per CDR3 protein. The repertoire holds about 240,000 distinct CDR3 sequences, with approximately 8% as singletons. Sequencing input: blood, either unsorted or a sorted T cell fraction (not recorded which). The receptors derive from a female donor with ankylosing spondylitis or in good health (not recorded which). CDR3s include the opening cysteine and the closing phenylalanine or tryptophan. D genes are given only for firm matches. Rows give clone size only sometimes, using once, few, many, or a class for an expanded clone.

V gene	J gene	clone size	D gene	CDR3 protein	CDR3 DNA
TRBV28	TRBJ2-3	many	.	CASSSKWGADTQYF	TGTGCCAGCAGTTCTAAGTGGGGGGCAGATACGCAGTATTTT
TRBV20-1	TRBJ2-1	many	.	CSATGAAEQFF	TGCAGTGCTACGGGGGCGGCTGAGCAGTTCTTC
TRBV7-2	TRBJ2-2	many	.	CASSSHGAGELFF	TGTGCCAGCAGCTCCCATGGGGCCGGGGAGCTGTTTTTT
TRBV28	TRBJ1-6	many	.	CASRLQQSPLHF	TGTGCCAGCAGGTTACAGCAATCACCCCTCCACTTT
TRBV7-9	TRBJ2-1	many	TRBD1	CASSLGDRGYNEQFF	TGTGCCAGCAGCTTAGGGGACAGGGGTTACAATGAGCAGTTCTTC
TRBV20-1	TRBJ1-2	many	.	CSARVPADYGYTF	TGCAGTGCCCGAGTACCGGCGGACTATGGCTACACCTTC
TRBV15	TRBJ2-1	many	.	CATSRDRSGSYNEQFF	TGTGCCACCAGCAGAGATCGGAGTGGTTCCTACAATGAGCAGTTCTTC
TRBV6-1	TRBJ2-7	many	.	CASSISGQSSYEQYF	TGTGCCAGCAGTATCAGCGGCCAAAGCTCCTACGAGCAGTACTTC
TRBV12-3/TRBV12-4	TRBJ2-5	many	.	CASSFTGWDQETQYF	TGTGCCAGCAGTTTCACCGGGTGGGACCAAGAGACCCAGTACTTC
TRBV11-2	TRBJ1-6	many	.	CASSLGGQYNSPLHF	TGTGCCAGCAGCTTGGGGGGACAATATAATTCACCCCTCCACTTT
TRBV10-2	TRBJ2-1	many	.	CASSESGALPYNEQFF	TGCGCCAGCAGTGAGTCGGGGGCCCTCCCCTACAATGAGCAGTTCTTC
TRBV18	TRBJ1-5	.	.	CASSPDGSNQPQHF	TGTGCCAGCTCCCCCGACGGTAGCAATCAGCCCCAGCATTTT
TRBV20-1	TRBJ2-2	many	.	CSARQAGGGAGELFF	TGCAGTGCTAGACAGGCCGGGGGAGGAGCCGGGGAGCTGTTTTTT
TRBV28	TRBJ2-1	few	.	CASSPQGSPSREQFF	TGTGCCAGCAGCCCCCAGGGGTCTCCATCCCGAGAGCAGTTCTTC
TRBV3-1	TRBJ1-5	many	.	CASSQARGGNQPQHF	TGTGCCAGCAGCCAAGCCAGGGGAGGCAATCAGCCCCAGCATTTT
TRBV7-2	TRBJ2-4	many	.	CASSLGQTIAKNIQYF	TGTGCCAGCAGCTTAGGGCAGACCATAGCCAAAAACATTCAGTACTTC
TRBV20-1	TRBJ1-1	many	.	CSARNRLNTEAFF	TGCAGTGCTAGGAACAGGCTAAACACTGAAGCTTTCTTT
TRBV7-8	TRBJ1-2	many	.	CASSLGGPANYGYTF	TGTGCCAGCAGCCTGGGGGGGCCCGCTAACTATGGCTACACCTTC
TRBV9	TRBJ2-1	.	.	CASSLRRDGGQDEQFF	TGTGCCAGCAGCTTACGCCGGGACGGGGGGCAGGATGAGCAGTTCTTC
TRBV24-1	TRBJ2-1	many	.	CATSDLPPPVYNEQFF	TGTGCCACCAGTGACCTCCCACCACCGGTCTACAATGAGCAGTTCTTC
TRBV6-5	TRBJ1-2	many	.	CASSYSILGEGYTF	TGTGCCAGCAGTTACTCGATTCTAGGCGAAGGCTACACCTTC
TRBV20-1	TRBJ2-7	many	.	CSARDPRAHYEQYF	TGCAGTGCTAGAGATCCTAGGGCCCACTACGAGCAGTACTTC
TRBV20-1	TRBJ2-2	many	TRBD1	CSARPPGGNTGELFF	TGCAGTGCTAGACCCCCAGGGGGCAACACCGGGGAGCTGTTTTTT
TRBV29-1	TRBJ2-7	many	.	CSAISDSRLYEQYF	TGCAGCGCTATATCGGACAGCCGACTCTACGAGCAGTACTTC
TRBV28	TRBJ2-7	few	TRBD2	CATAGLAGVYEQYF	TGTGCCACCGCGGGACTAGCGGGAGTCTACGAGCAGTACTTC
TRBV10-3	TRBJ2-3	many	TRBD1	CAISESGTGSPDTQYF	TGTGCCATCAGTGAGTCGGGGACAGGGTCCCCAGATACGCAGTATTTT
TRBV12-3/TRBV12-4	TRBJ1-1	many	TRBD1	CASKVQGTTEAFF	TGTGCCAGCAAAGTACAGGGGACCACTGAAGCTTTCTTT
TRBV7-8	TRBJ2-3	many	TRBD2	CASSLRRREHHTQYF	TGTGCCAGCAGCTTAAGAAGGCGGGAGCATCATACGCAGTATTTT
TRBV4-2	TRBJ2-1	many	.	CASSQASPGDNEQFF	TGTGCCAGCAGCCAAGCGTCACCGGGAGACAATGAGCAGTTCTTC
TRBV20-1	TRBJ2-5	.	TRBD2	CSALEGRRGEQETQYF	TGCAGTGCGCTCGAGGGGCGGCGGGGGGAACAAGAGACCCAGTACTTC
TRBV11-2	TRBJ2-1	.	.	CARRPGGSLYNEQFF	TGTGCCCGCAGGCCTGGGGGGTCCCTCTACAATGAGCAGTTCTTC
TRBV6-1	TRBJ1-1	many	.	CASSPRGGFGTEAFF	TGTGCCAGCAGTCCTAGAGGAGGGTTTGGCACTGAAGCTTTCTTT
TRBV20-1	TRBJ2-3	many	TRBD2	CSARGGTSGSVDTQYF	TGCAGTGCTAGAGGGGGAACTAGCGGGAGCGTAGATACGCAGTATTTT
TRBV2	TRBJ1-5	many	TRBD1	CASSDGQGVNQPQHF	TGTGCCAGCAGTGATGGACAGGGAGTCAATCAGCCCCAGCATTTT
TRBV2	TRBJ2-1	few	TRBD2	CASSELLAGGDEQFF	TGTGCCAGCAGTGAACTACTAGCGGGAGGGGATGAGCAGTTCTTC
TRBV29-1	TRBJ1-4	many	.	CSAQGNLDEKLFF	TGCAGCGCCCAGGGGAACTTAGATGAAAAACTGTTTTTT